This T cell receptor beta chain was retrieved from a study of T cells in Graves' hyperthyroidism and ophthalmopathy. CDR3 length: 14 residues. CDR1 and CDR2 from the germline V gene are LNHDA and SQIVND (reference sequence). The V gene lost 4 bases and the J gene lost 5 bases, with 14 bases spanning the gap. The cohort's ophthalmopathy patients, a group with duration under 3 months, had a Clinical Activity Score of at least 3 and a NOSPECS grade of at least 4. Using RNA transcripts as the source, TCR beta CDR3 regions were amplified. The HTBI primer set was used in a first-round RT-PCR of the TCR CDR3. TCRdb re-called the multiplex PCR reads through MiXCR, storing one row per CDR3 protein. This sample carries about 600,000 distinct CDR3 sequences, roughly a sixth of them seen once, and the ten largest clones take roughly 3%. In its sample, this clonotype was seen many times.

Sequencing was carried out using blood. The J gene is TRBJ1-1, the V gene TRBV19, with TRBD1 as a possible D gene (6 bases). This sequence originates from a woman aged 40 to 49 with Graves' ophthalmopathy. DNA for the CDR3: TGTGCCAGTAGTACAGGCCGAGGGGGGACTGAAGCTTTCTTT. Translated, it gives CASSTGRGGTEAFF.